The clone carrying this T cell receptor beta chain is medium-sized. What it recognizes is unknown. This beta chain turned up in a library designed for alpha chains; as an off-target read, its abundance says little. The time point was: sample taken at primary tumor resection. TCRdb passed the 5' RACE reads through MiXCR, listing each CDR3 protein once. Among approximately 800 distinct CDR3 sequences listed, about a tenth were seen once. Germline CDR1 is MDHEN and CDR2 is SYDVKM. Trimming pared 5 bases from V and 2 bases from J, leaving 6 bases between. This CDR3 spans 12 amino acids. The sample is drawn from a study of spatial heterogeneity in lung cancer. Study-wide results and caveats: Tumors with more nonsynonymous mutations had more expanded intratumoral alpha and beta TCRs. Beta chains had 13% to 15% coverage of tumor T cells, and alpha chains had roughly 7%.

This TCR came from a male donor with early-stage non-small cell lung cancer. The chain is built from TRBV28 and TRBJ2-5; no clear D. This sample comprised lung tumor tissue, obtained at surgery. The CDR3, as DNA: TGTGCCAGCAGTCCCAGACAAGAGACCCAGTACTTC. Protein: CASSPRQETQYF.